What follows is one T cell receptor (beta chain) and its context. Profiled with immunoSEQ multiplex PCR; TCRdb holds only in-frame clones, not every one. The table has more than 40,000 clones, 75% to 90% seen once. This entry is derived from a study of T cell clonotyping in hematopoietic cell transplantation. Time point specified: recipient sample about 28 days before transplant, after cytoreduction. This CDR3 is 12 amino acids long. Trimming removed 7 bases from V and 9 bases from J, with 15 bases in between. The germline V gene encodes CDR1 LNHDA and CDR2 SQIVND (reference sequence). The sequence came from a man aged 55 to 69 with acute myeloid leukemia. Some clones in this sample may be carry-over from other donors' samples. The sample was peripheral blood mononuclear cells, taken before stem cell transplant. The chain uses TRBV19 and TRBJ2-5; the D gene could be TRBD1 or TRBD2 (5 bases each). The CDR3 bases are TGTGCCAGTACGGGGCCCCAGAGGGCCCAGTACTTC. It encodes CASTGPQRAQYF.